This T cell receptor (beta chain) was identified in a study of T cell repertoires in cytomegalovirus infection. About the study: Both a matching HLA type and CMV infection were indicated by public TCR beta signatures. Whole-study results and caveats: Cumulative public TCR beta family frequency identified carriers of CMV plus the relevant HLA. Predominance within the ex vivo response was attributable to HLA-C-restricted CMV-specific TCR beta clonotypes.

Germline V CDR1 and CDR2: SGHTA, FQGNSA. This CDR3 spans 13 amino acids. The V and J ends lost 1 base and 9 bases respectively, with 10 bases between them. TCRdb itself ran the reads through MiXCR, one entry per CDR3 protein. The table includes hundreds of thousands of distinct CDR3 sequences, around 18% detected once. This clonotype was detected ten times or more. The antigen is not known. This chain uses TRBV7-2 with TRBJ2-1; no firm D call. The source material was PBMCs. The TCR originated in a human donor in good health (CMV status not recorded). Some clones in this sample may be carry-over from other donors' samples. CDR3 DNA: TGTGCCAGCAGCTTAGTTCGGGCTGGTGAGCAGTTCTTC. This encodes CASSLVRAGEQFF.